The 25 T cell receptor beta chains in this list originate from one sample, sequenced in a study of T-cell memory formation after mild COVID-19. Each CDR3 protein is one row after TCRdb ran MiXCR on the 5' RACE reads. The table records a few hundred thousand distinct CDR3 sequences, 15% to 20% of them present only once. Source material: PBMCs or a T cell subset sorted from them (not recorded which). The source is a man aged 18 to 30 who had mild COVID-19 (a few samples of this study predate the infection). Cell type and time point are not known.

V gene TRBV7-2 combines with J gene TRBJ2-7, with D possibly being TRBD1 (5 bases). In germline, CDR1 is SGHTA, CDR2 FQGNSA. The CDR3 totals 14 residues. Trimming removed 5 bases from V and 7 bases from J, with 18 bases in between. The CDR3 here is CASSARRGGDEQYF. The CDR3 coding sequence is TGTGCCAGCAGCGCGAGAAGGGGTGGCGATGAGCAGTACTTC.

Only a few counts were recorded for this clonotype. As DNA, the CDR3 is TGCGCCAGCAGCCAAGATAGGGTTGGCAGGGGGCTTGAGGGGAATGAAAAACTGTTTTTT. This encodes CASSQDRVGRGLEGNEKLFF. J is TRBJ1-4 and V is TRBV4-3; 8 nucleotides align to TRBD1. The CDR3 length is 20 residues. Trimming at V came to 0 bases and at J to 5 bases, leaving 17 bases not matched to a gene. Germline V CDR1 and CDR2: LGHNA, YSLEER.

The chain recombines TRBV3-1 with TRBJ1-2; 7 nucleotides align to TRBD1. V dropped 4 bases and J dropped 4; count of bases not matched to a gene: 6. Germline CDR1 reads LGHDT; CDR2 reads YNNKEL (reference sequence). The CDR3 has 14 amino acids. CDR3 residues: CASSPGDSLYGYTF. The CDR3 DNA reads TGTGCCAGCAGCCCAGGGGACAGCCTCTATGGCTACACCTTC.

This clonotype was counted only a few times. This rearrangement joins TRBV6-6 to TRBJ2-4, with D unclear. V lost 7 bases, J lost 5 bases, and 9 bases lay in between. Germline V lookup: CDR1 MNHNY, CDR2 SVGAGI (reference sequence). CDR3 length: 12 amino acids. This chain's CDR3 is CASITDENIQYF. CDR3 nucleotide sequence: TGTGCCAGCATCACGGACGAAAACATTCAGTACTTC.

This chain joins TRBV5-1 and TRBJ2-1; 8 bases align to TRBD2. Germline V lookup: CDR1 SGHRS, CDR2 YFSETQ. The CDR3 loop spans 14 amino acids. V shed 6 bases and J 2 bases; nucleotides not matched to a gene: 4. The CDR3 reads CASNSGVAYNEQFF. The CDR3 region has the DNA TGCGCCAGCAATAGCGGGGTCGCCTACAATGAGCAGTTCTTC.

This clonotype was picked up a small number of times. J is TRBJ2-5 and V is TRBV6-2 or TRBV6-3; D may be TRBD2 (5 bases). V was pared by 0 bases and J by 5 bases, with 19 bases between. This CDR3 comprises 17 residues. The germline gives CDR1 MNHEY, CDR2 SVGEGT. Written as DNA, the CDR3 is TGTGCCAGCAGTTACTCGAACTTGCGGGCGTTCAAGGAGACCCAGTACTTC. Its translation is CASSYSNLRAFKETQYF.

In this sample, this clonotype turned up a few times. This chain connects TRBV2 to TRBJ2-3, with D unresolved. The CDR3 runs to 14 residues. The V end lost 10 bases, the J end lost 5 bases, and 19 bases lay between the germline ends. Looked up from germline, CDR1 is SNHLY and CDR2 is FYNNEI. CDR3 protein: CANLTPHEIDTQYF. CDR3 sequence (DNA): TGTGCCAACCTTACGCCCCACGAGATAGATACGCAGTATTTT.

This clonotype was found many times. The rearrangement uses TRBV14 and TRBJ2-2, with 8 bases aligning to TRBD1. This CDR3 region has 16 residues. From germline, CDR1 is SGHDN and CDR2 FVKESK. Germline trimming cut 4 bases from V and 4 bases from J; bases unmatched to any gene: 8. This chain's CDR3 is CASSRHAGTGTGELFF. The CDR3 bases are TGTGCCAGCAGCCGTCACGCCGGGACAGGCACCGGGGAGCTGTTTTTT. The full variable domain, rest sourced from reference TRBV14 and TRBJ2-2, is EAGVTQFPSHSVIEKGQTVTLRCDPISGHDNLYWYRRVMGKEIKFLLHFVKESKQDESGMPNNRFLAERTGGTYSTLKVQPAELEDSGVYFCASSRHAGTGTGELFFGEGSRLTVL.

The gene calls are TRBV29-1 and TRBJ1-2; D is unresolved. V lost 4 bases to trimming and J lost 6 bases, with 12 bases between them. The germline V gene encodes CDR1 SQVTM and CDR2 ANQGSEA. This CDR3 has 12 amino acids. The CDR3 spells CSVAIWGDGYTF. CDR3 in DNA: TGCAGCGTTGCTATATGGGGTGATGGCTACACCTTC.

The rearrangement joins TRBV12-3 or TRBV12-4 to TRBJ2-5; D gene unclear. This CDR3 spans 14 amino acids. V lost 6 bases, J lost 0 bases, and 11 bases lay in between. CDR3 in amino acids: CASSPDGYQETQYF. Written as DNA, the CDR3 is TGTGCCAGCAGCCCGGACGGGTACCAAGAGACCCAGTACTTC.

This clonotype was counted between two and nine times. V and J are TRBV6-5 and TRBJ2-1, with a tentative D call TRBD2 (6 bases). V was shortened by 2 bases and J by 10 bases, with 9 bases between the two germline ends. The CDR3 runs 12 residues. In germline, CDR1 is MNHEY, CDR2 SVGAGI. In DNA, the CDR3 is TGTGCCAGCAGTTACCGCGCGGGGGAGCAGTTCTTC. It codes for CASSYRAGEQFF.

This clonotype occurred a few times. This chain joins TRBV6-5 and TRBJ1-6; 7 nucleotides match TRBD1. The trim removed 3 bases at V and 7 bases at J, leaving 3 bases unmatched. Germline V CDR1 and CDR2: MNHEY, SVGAGI. The CDR3 contains 14 residues. The CDR3 loop reads CASSYKGANSPLHF. CDR3 DNA: TGTGCCAGCAGTTATAAGGGGGCGAATTCACCCCTCCACTTT.

This clonotype was recorded a few times. V and J are TRBV5-1 and TRBJ1-1; 9 bases match TRBD1. Germline lookup yields CDR1 SGHRS and CDR2 YFSETQ. The CDR3 has 15 amino acids. V gave up 4 bases and J gave up 4 bases; unmatched junction bases: 8. CDR3: CASSQPDRGGTEAFF. The CDR3 DNA reads TGCGCCAGCAGCCAGCCCGACAGGGGGGGCACTGAAGCTTTCTTT. Combining the CDR3 with reference TRBV5-1 and TRBJ1-1 gives the whole variable domain KAGVTQTPRYLIKTRGQQVTLSCSPISGHRSVSWYQQTPGQGLQFLFEYFSETQRNKGNFPGRFSGRQFSNSRSEMNVSTLELGDSALYLCASSQPDRGGTEAFFGQGTRLTVV.

V usage is TRBV12-5 and J usage is TRBJ2-1; TRBD1 matches at 9 bases. The germline V gene encodes CDR1 LGHNT and CDR2 FRNRAP. J lost 7 bases, V lost 6 bases, and 4 bases had no gene match. This CDR3 is built from 13 residues. CDR3 in DNA: TGTGCTAGTGGCCGGACAGGGGTTAATGAGCAGTTCTTC. Translation: CASGRTGVNEQFF. The variable domain in full, completed from reference TRBV12-5 and TRBJ2-1, reads DARVTQTPRHKVTEMGQEVTMRCQPILGHNTVFWYRQTMMQGLELLAYFRNRAPLDDSGMPKDRFSAEMPDATLATLKIQPSEPRDSAVYFCASGRTGVNEQFFGPGTRLTVL.

The rearrangement uses TRBV21-1 and TRBJ1-2. TRBV21-1 is shown as a pseudogene. The CDR3 extends over 16 amino acids. The CDR3 region has the DNA TGTGCCAGCAGCAAAGCGCTTTTTAGGAGCCCTATCGGCTACACCTTC. It is translated as CASSKALFRSPIGYTF.

J is TRBJ1-6 and V is TRBV27; D call uncertain. CDR1 and CDR2 from the germline V gene are MNHEY and SMNVEV (reference sequence). This CDR3 is 16 amino acids long. Trimming shortened V by 8 bases and J by 5 bases, and 19 bases separated the two germline ends. CDR3 DNA sequence: TGTGCCAGCCGCTCGAGGGAGCAGGACCATAATTCACCCCTCCACTTT. Translation: CASRSREQDHNSPLHF.

The chain links TRBV5-1 to TRBJ1-1; D unresolved. Trimming left V 1 base short and J 1 base short, with 8 bases between. Germline values: CDR1 SGHRS, CDR2 YFSETQ. The CDR3 contains 14 residues. CDR3 region: CASSLLRGNTEAFF. The CDR3 region has the DNA TGCGCCAGCAGCTTGTTGCGGGGGAACACTGAAGCTTTCTTT.

This chain uses TRBV20-1 with TRBJ1-1; tentatively, D is TRBD1 (6 bases). Germline loops: CDR1 DFQATT, CDR2 SNEGSKA (reference sequence). This CDR3 has 14 residues. Trimming stripped 0 bases from V and 5 bases from J, with 13 bases between. CDR3 in amino acids: CSARDRRGGTEAFF. Here the CDR3 DNA reads TGCAGTGCTAGAGATCGGAGGGGGGGGACTGAAGCTTTCTTT.

This chain uses TRBV4-1 with TRBJ2-4, with TRBD2 identical over 11 bases. Germline-derived CDR1 and CDR2 are MGHRA and YSYEKL. The J segment lost 0 bases and the V segment lost 1 base, leaving 5 bases of the junction unmatched. The CDR3 extends over 18 amino acids. The CDR3 DNA is TGCGCCAGCAGCCAAGGGAGACTAGCGGGACCAGCCAAAAACATTCAGTACTTC. The encoded protein is CASSQGRLAGPAKNIQYF.

In this sample, this clonotype turned up a few times. The V gene is TRBV20-1, the J gene TRBJ1-5; possibly TRBD1 for D (5 bases). CDR1 and CDR2 from the germline V gene are DFQATT and SNEGSKA (reference sequence). Trimming shortened V by 5 bases and J by 1 base, and 18 bases separated the two germline ends. This CDR3 is built from 16 residues. Written as DNA, the CDR3 is TGCAGTGCTTCTCCTTCGCAGGGAATGAGCAATCAGCCCCAGCATTTT. It encodes CSASPSQGMSNQPQHF.

The sample holds a few counts of this clonotype. The V and J genes are TRBV20-1 and TRBJ2-7, with D possibly TRBD2 on 5 matching bases. The CDR3 runs 15 residues. The germline CDR1 and CDR2 sequences are DFQATT and SNEGSKA (reference sequence). The V end lost 3 bases, the J end lost 4 bases, and 19 bases lay between the germline ends. For the CDR3, the DNA is TGCAGTGCTAGCCCCGGACTCGGAACGGGTTACGAGCAGTACTTC. Its protein product is CSASPGLGTGYEQYF.

This clonotype was detected only a few times. The V and J genes are TRBV20-1 and TRBJ1-5; D not resolved. Germline CDR1 is DFQATT and CDR2 is SNEGSKA (reference sequence). This CDR3 contains 13 residues. The DNA for the CDR3 is TGCACTGCCCAACGGGAGGAGGGTCAGCCCCAGCATTTT. Its translation: CTAQREEGQPQHF.

This chain uses TRBV5-1 with TRBJ2-3; the D is unclear. This CDR3 has 16 residues. The germline V and J ends were trimmed by 1 base and 7 bases, with 19 bases remaining between them. The germline CDR1 and CDR2 sequences are SGHRS and YFSETQ. CDR3 amino acids: CASSLIFRQDRNTQYF. CDR3 DNA sequence: TGCGCCAGCAGCTTGATTTTTAGGCAGGATAGAAATACGCAGTATTTT.

The chain joins TRBV6-5 to TRBJ1-2; tentatively, D is TRBD1 (5 bases). V was clipped by 5 bases and J by 4 bases, with 17 bases between them. CDR3 length equals 15 residues. Germline CDR1 MNHEY, CDR2 SVGAGI. The CDR3, as DNA: TGTGCCAGCAGTAAGGGGAGCCAATCTAGCTATGGCTACACCTTC. This gives the protein CASSKGSQSSYGYTF.

V and J are TRBV20-1 and TRBJ1-5, with D uncertain. The germline V and J ends were trimmed by 6 bases and 4 bases, with 22 bases remaining between them. The CDR3 has 16 residues. Germline V gene lookup returns CDR1 DFQATT and CDR2 SNEGSKA (reference sequence). In nucleotides, the CDR3 is TGCAGTGCCACAGACAATCCTCTGGATTGGAATCAGCCCCAGCATTTT. It is translated as CSATDNPLDWNQPQHF.